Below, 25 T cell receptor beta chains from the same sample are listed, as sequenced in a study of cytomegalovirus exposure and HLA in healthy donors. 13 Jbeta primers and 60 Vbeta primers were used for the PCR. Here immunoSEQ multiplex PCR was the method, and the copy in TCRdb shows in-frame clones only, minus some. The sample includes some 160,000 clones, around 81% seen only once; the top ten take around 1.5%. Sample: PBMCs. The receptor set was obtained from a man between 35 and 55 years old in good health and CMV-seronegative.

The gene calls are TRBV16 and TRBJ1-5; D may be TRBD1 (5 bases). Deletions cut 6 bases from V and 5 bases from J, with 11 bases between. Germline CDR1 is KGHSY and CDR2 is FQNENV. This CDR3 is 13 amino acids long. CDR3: CASSPRVDQPQHF. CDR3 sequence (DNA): TGTGCCAGCAGTCCCAGGGTTGATCAGCCCCAGCATTTT.

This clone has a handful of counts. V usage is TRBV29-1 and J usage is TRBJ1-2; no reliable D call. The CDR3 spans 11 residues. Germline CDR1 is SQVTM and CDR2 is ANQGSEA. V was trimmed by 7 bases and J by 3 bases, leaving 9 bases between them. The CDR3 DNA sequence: TGCAGCGGCCATGTAGACTATGGCTACACCTTC. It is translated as CSGHVDYGYTF.

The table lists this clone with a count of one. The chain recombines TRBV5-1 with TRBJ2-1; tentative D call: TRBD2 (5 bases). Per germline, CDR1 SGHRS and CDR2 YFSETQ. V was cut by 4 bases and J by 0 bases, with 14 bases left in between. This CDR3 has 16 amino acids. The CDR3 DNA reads TGCGCCAGCAGCCAAAACTTAGCGAGCTCCTACAATGAGCAGTTCTTC. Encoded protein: CASSQNLASSYNEQFF.

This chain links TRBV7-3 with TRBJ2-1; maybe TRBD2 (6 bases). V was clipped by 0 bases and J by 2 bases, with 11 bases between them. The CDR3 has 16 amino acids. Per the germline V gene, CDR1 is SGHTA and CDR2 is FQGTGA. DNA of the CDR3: TGTGCCAGCAGCTTAACGTACCGGGAGACCTACAATGAGCAGTTCTTC. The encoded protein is CASSLTYRETYNEQFF.

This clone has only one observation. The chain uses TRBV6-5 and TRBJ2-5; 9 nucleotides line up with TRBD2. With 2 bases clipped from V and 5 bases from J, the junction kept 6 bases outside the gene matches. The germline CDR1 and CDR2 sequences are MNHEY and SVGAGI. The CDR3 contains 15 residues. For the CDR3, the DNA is TGTGCCAGCAGTTACGGTGCTAGCGGGACTGAGACCCAGTACTTC. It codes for CASSYGASGTETQYF.

The CDR3 DNA is TGTGCCAGCAGAACAGGGGGGTTTAATGGCTACACCTTC. It codes for CASRTGGFNGYTF. V gene TRBV6-5 combines with J gene TRBJ1-2; 8 bases are a match to TRBD1. V shed 6 bases and J 6 bases; nucleotides not matched to a gene: 6. Germline CDR1 is MNHEY and CDR2 is SVGAGI. The CDR3 runs 13 residues.

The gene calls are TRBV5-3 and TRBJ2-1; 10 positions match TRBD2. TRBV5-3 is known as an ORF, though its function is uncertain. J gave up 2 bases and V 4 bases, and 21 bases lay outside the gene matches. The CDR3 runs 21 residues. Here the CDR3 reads CARSPRGDGLADCSTYNEQFF. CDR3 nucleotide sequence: TGTGCCAGAAGCCCGAGGGGGGACGGACTAGCGGATTGTTCAACCTACAATGAGCAGTTCTTC.

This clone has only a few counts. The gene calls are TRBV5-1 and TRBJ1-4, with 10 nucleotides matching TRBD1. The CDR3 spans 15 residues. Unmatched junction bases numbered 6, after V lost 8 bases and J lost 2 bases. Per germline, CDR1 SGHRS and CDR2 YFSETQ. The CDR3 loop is CASSRQGATNEKLFF. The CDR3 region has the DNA TGCGCCAGTTCCCGACAGGGGGCTACTAATGAAAAACTGTTTTTT.

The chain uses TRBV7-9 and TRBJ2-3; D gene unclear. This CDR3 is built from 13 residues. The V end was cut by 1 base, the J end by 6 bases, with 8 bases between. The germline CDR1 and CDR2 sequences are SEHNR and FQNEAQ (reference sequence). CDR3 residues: CASSLDVRDTQYF. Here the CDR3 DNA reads TGTGCCAGCAGCTTAGATGTCCGGGATACGCAGTATTTT.

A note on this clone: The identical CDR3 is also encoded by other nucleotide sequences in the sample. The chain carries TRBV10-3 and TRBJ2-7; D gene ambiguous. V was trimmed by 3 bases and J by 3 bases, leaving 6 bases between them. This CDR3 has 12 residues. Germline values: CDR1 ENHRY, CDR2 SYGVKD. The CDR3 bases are TGTGCCATCAGTGATGCAGGCTACGAGCAGTACTTC. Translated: CAISDAGYEQYF.

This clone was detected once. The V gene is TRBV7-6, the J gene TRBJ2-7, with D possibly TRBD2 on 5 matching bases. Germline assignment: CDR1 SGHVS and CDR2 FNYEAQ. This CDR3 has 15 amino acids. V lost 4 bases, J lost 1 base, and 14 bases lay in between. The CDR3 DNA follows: TGTGCCAGCAGCTCCGCTCCAGGACTTTCCTACGAGCAGTACTTC. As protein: CASSSAPGLSYEQYF.

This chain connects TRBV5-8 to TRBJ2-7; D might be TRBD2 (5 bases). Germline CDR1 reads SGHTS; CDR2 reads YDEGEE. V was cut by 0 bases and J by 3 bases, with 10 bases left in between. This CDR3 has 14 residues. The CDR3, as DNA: TGTGCCAGCAGCTTGGACGGGATAGGCTACGAGCAGTACTTC. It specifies CASSLDGIGYEQYF.

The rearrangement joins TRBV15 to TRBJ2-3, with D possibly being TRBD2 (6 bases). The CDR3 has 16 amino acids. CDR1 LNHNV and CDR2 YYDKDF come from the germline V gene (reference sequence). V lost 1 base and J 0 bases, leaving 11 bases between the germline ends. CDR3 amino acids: CATSRGGTTSTDTQYF. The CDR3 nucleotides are TGTGCCACCAGCAGAGGCGGGACCACTAGCACAGATACGCAGTATTTT.

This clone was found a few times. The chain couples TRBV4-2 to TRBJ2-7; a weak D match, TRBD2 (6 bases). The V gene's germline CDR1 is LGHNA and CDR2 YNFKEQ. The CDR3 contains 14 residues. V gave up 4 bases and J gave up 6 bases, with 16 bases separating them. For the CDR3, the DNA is TGTGCCAGCAGCCCCCCAGGTAGCGGTGGCGAGCAGTACTTC. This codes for CASSPPGSGGEQYF.

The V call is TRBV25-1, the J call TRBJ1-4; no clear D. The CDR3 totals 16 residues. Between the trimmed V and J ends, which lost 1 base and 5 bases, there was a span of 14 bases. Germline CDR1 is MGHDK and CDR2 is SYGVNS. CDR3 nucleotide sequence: TGTGCCAGCAGTGAATGGAAGGGAGGAGCAAATGAAAAACTGTTTTTT. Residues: CASSEWKGGANEKLFF.

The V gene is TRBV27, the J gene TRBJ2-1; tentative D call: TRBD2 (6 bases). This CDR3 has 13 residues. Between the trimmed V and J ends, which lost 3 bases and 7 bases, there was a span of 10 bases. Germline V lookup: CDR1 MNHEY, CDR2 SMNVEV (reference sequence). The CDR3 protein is CASSFLRENEQFF. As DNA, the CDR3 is TGTGCCAGCAGTTTCCTCCGGGAGAATGAGCAGTTCTTC.

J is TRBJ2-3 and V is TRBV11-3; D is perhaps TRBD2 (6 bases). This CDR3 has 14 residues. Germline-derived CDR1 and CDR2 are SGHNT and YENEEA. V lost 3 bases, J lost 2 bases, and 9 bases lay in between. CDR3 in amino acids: CASSLGGDTDTQYF. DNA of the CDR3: TGTGCCAGCAGCTTGGGCGGGGACACAGATACGCAGTATTTT.

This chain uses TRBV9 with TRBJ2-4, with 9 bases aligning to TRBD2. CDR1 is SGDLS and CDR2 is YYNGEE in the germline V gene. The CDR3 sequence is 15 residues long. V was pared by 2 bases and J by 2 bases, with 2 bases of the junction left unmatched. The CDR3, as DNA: TGTGCCAGCAGCGTTGCGGGAGGGACCAAAAACATTCAGTACTTC. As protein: CASSVAGGTKNIQYF.

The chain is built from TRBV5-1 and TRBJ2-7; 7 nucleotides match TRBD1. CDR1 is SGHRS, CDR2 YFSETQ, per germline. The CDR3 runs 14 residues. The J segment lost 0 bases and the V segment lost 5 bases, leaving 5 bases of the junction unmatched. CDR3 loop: CASSRGLSSYEQYF. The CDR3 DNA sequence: TGCGCCAGCAGTAGGGGGCTCAGCTCCTACGAGCAGTACTTC.

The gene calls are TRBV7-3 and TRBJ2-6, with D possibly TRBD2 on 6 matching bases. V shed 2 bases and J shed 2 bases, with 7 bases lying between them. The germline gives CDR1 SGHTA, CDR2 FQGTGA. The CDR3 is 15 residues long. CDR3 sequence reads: CASSLGGAGANVLTF. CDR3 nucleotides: TGTGCCAGCAGCTTAGGAGGGGCTGGGGCCAACGTCCTGACTTTC.

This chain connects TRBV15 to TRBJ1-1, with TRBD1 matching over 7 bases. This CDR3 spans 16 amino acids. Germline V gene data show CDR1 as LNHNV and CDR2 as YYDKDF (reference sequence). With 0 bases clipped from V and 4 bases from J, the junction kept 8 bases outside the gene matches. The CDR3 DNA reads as TGTGCCACCAGCAGAGATCGGCCACAGGGGACCACTGAAGCTTTCTTT. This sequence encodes CATSRDRPQGTTEAFF.

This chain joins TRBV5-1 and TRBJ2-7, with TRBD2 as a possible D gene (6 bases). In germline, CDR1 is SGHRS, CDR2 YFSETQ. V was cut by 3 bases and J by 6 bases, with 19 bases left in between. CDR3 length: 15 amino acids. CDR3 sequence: CASSSTPGAEGEQYV. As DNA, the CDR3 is TGCGCCAGCAGCTCAACCCCGGGAGCGGAGGGCGAGCAGTACGTC.

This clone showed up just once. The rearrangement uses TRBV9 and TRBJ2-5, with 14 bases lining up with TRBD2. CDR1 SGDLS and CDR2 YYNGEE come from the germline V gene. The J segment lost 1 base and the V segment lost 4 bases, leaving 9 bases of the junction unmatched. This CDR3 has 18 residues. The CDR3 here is CASSPRLAGGPGQETQYF. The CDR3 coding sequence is TGTGCCAGCAGCCCCAGACTAGCGGGAGGGCCGGGCCAAGAGACCCAGTACTTC.

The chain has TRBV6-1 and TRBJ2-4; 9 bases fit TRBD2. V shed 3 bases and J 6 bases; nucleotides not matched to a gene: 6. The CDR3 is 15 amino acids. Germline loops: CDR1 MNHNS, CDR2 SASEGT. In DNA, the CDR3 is TGTGCCAGCAGTGACGCTAGCGGGATGGTAAACATTCAGTACTTC. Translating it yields CASSDASGMVNIQYF.

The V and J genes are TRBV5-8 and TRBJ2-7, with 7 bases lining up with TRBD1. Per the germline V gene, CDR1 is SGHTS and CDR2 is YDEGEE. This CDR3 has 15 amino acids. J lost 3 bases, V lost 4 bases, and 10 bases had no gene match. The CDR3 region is CASSPHGNRGYEQYF. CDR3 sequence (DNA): TGTGCCAGCAGCCCCCATGGAAACAGGGGCTACGAGCAGTACTTC.